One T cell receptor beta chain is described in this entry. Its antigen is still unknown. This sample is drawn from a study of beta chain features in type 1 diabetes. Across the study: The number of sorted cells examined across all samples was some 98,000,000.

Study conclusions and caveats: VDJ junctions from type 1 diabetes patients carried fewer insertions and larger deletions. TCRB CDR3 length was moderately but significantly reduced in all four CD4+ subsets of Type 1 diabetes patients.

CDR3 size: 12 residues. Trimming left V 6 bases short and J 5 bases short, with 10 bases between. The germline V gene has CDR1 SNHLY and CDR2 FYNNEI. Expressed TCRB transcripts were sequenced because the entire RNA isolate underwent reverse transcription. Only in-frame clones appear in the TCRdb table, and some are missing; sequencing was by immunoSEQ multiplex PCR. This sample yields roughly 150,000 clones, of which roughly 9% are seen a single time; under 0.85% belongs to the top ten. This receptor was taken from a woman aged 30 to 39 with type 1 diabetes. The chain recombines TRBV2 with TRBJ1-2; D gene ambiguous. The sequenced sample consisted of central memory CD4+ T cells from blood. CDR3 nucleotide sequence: TGTGCCAGCAGCGAAAATGAGTATGGCTACACCTTC. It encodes CASSENEYGYTF.